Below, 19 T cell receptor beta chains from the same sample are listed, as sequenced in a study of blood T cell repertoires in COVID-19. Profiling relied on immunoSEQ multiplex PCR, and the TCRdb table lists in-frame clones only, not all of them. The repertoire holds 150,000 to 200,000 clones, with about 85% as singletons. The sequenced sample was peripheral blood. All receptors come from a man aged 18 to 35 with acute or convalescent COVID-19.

In nucleotides, the CDR3 is TGTGCCAGCAGCCAGCGGGGACCAAGGCCCTCTGGGGCCAACGTCCTGACTTTC. Translated, it gives CASSQRGPRPSGANVLTF. J is TRBJ2-6 and V is TRBV3-1 (or the pseudogene TRBV3-2), with TRBD2 as a possible D gene (6 bases). The V end lost 3 bases, the J end lost 0 bases, and 15 bases lay between the germline ends. This CDR3 has 18 amino acids. Germline CDR1 and CDR2: LGHDT and YNNKEL (reference sequence).

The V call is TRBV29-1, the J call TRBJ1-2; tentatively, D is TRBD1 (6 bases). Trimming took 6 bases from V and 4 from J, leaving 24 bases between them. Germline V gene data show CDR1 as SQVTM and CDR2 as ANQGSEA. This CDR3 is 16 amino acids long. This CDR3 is CSVARYPQGPLYGYTF. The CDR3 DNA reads TGCAGCGTCGCCCGCTACCCTCAGGGGCCTCTCTATGGCTACACCTTC. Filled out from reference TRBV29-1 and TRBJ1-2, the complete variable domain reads SAVISQKPSRDICQRGTSLTIQCQVDSQVTMMFWYRQQPGQSLTLIATANQGSEATYESGFVIDKFPISRPNLTFSTLTVSNMSPEDSSIYLCSVARYPQGPLYGYTFGSGTRLTVV.

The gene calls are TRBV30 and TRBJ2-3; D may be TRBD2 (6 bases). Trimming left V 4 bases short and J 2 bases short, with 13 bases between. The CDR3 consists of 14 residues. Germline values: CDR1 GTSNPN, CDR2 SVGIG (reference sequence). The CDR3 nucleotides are TGTGCCTGGAACACCGGGGGTTTCACAGATACGCAGTATTTT. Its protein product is CAWNTGGFTDTQYF. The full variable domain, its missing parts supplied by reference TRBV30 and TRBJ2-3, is SQTIHQWPATLVQPVGSPLSLECTVEGTSNPNLYWYRQAAGRGLQLLFYSVGIGQISSEVPQNLSASRPQDRQFILSSKKLLLSDSGFYLCAWNTGGFTDTQYFGPGTRLTVL.

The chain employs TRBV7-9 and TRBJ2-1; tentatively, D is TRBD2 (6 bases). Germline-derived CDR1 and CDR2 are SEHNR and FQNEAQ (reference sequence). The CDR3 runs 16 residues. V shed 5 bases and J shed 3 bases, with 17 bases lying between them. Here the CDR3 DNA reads TGTGCCAGCAGCCACCACGCCGGGACTGGCTACAATGAGCAGTTCTTC. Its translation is CASSHHAGTGYNEQFF.

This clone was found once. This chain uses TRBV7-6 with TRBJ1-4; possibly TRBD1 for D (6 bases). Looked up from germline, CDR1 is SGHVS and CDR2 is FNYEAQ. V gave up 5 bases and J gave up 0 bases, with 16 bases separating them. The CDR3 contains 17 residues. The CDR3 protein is CASSPGPSGATNEKLFF. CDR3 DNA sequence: TGTGCCAGCAGCCCAGGGCCTTCAGGGGCAACTAATGAAAAACTGTTTTTT.

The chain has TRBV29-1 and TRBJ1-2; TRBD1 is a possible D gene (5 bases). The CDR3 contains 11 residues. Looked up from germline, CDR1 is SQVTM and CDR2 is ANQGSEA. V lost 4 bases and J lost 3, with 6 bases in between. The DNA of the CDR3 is TGCAGCGTTGTACAGGACTATGGCTACACCTTC. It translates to CSVVQDYGYTF.

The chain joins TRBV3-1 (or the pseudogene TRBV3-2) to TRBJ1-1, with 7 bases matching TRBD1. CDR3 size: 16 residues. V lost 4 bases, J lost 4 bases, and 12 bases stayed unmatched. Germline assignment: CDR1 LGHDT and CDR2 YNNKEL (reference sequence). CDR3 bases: TGTGCCAGCAGCCCTCGACAGGGAACCAGGTTCACTGAAGCTTTCTTT. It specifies CASSPRQGTRFTEAFF.

CDR3 bases: TGTGCCAGCAGCTTAGATAAAACTAGCGGGGACTGGCGATACGAGCAGTACTTC. This encodes CASSLDKTSGDWRYEQYF. The chain uses TRBV11-3 and TRBJ2-7; 10 bases match TRBD2. The CDR3 runs 18 residues. The germline V gene has CDR1 SGHNT and CDR2 YENEEA. Trimming removed 0 bases from V and 4 bases from J; junction bases left unmatched: 12.

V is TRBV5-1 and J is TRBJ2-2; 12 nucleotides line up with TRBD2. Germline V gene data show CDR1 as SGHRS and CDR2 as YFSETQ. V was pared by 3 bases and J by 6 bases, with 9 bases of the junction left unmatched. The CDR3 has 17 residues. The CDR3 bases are TGCGCCAGCAGCTCGGGACTAGCGGGTCGGGGGTCCGGGGAGCTGTTTTTT. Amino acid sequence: CASSSGLAGRGSGELFF.

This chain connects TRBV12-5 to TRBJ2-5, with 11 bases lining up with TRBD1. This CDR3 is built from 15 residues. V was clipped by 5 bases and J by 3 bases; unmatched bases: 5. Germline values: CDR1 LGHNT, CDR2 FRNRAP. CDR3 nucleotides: TGTGCTAGTGGTCGGTGGGACAGGGGGGAAGAGACCCAGTACTTC. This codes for CASGRWDRGEETQYF.

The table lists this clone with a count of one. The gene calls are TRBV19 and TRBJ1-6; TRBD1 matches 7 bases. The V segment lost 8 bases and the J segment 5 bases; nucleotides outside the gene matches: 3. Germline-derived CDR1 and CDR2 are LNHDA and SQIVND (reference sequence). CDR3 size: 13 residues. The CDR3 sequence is CASGDSDNSPLHF. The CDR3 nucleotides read TGTGCCAGTGGGGACAGTGATAATTCACCCCTCCACTTT.

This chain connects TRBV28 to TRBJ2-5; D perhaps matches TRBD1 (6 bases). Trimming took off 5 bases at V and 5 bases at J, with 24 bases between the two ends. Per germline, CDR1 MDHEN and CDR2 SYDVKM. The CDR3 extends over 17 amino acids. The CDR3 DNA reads TGTGCCAGCAGTCTAGGTTGGACAGACGGAATGCCGGAGACCCAGTACTTC. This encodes CASSLGWTDGMPETQYF.

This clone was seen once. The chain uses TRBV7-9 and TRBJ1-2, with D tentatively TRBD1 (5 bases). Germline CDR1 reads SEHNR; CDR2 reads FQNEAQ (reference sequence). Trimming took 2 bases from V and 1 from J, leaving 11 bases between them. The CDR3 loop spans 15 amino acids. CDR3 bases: TGTGCCAGCAGCTTAACTTTGACAGATAACTATGGCTACACCTTC. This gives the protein CASSLTLTDNYGYTF.

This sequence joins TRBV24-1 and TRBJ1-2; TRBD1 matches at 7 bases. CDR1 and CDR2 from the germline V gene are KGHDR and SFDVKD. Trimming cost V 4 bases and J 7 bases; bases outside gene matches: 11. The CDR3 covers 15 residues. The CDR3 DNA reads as TGTGCCACCAGTGACGGACAGGTTTCGAGGGCTGGCTACACCTTC. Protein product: CATSDGQVSRAGYTF.

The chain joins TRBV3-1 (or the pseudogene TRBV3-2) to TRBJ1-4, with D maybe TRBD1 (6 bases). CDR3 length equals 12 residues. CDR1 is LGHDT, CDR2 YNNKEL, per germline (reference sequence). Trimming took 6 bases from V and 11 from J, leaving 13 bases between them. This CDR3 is CASSTTGMKLFF. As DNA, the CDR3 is TGTGCCAGCAGTACCACAGGGATGAAACTGTTTTTT.

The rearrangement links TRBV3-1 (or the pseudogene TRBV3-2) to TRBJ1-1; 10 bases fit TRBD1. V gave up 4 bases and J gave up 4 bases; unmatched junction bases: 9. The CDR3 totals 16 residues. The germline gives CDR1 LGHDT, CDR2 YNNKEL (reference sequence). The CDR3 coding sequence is TGTGCCAGCAGCCCTCAAGTCGGACAGGGGGGCACTGAAGCTTTCTTT. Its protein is CASSPQVGQGGTEAFF.

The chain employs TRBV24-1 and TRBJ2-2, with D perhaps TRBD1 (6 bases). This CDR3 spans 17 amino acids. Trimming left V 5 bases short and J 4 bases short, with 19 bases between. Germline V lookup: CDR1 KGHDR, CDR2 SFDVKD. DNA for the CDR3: TGTGCCACCAGTGTCCCGGCCACAGGGATTGGCACCGGGGAGCTGTTTTTT. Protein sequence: CATSVPATGIGTGELFF.

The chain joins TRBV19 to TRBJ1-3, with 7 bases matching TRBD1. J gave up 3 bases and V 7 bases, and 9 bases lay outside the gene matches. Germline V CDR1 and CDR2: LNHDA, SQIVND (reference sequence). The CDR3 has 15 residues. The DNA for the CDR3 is TGTGCCAGTACCCCGGGAGGGACAGATGGAAACACCATATATTTT. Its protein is CASTPGGTDGNTIYF.

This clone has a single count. CDR3 protein: CASTGQGLGNQPQHF. The CDR3 region has the DNA TGTGCCAGCACCGGACAGGGGTTGGGCAATCAGCCCCAGCATTTT. The rearrangement links TRBV2 to TRBJ1-5; TRBD1 aligns across 9 bases. V lost 7 bases, J lost 2 bases, and 6 bases stayed unmatched. The CDR3 loop spans 15 amino acids. CDR1 and CDR2 (germline): SNHLY, FYNNEI.